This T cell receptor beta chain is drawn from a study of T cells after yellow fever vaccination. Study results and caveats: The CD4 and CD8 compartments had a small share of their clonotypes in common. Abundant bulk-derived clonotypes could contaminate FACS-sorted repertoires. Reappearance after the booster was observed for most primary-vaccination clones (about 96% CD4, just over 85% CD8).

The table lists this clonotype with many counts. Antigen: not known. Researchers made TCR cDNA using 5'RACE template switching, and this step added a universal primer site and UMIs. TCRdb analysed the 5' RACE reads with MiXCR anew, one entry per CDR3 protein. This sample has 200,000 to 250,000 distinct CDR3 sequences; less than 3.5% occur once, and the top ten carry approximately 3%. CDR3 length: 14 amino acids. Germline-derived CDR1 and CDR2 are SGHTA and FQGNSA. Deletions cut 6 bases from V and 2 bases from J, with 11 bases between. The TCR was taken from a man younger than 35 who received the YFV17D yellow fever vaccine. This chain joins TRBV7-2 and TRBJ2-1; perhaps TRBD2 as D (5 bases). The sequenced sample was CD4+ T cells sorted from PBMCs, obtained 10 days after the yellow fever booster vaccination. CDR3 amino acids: CASSPYGAYNEQFF. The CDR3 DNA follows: TGTGCCAGCAGTCCGTACGGGGCCTACAATGAGCAGTTCTTC.